Listed below are T cell receptor beta chains from one sample, sequenced in a study of cytomegalovirus exposure and HLA in healthy donors. This table comes from immunoSEQ multiplex PCR, and its TCRdb copy is limited to in-frame clones, with some not included. Among roughly 100,000 clones listed, 60% to 85% were seen once. Sequencing input: PBMCs. The receptor set was obtained from a male donor in good health and CMV-seronegative. CDR3s include the opening cysteine and the closing phenylalanine or tryptophan. Each record gives: V gene, J gene, D gene, clone size, CDR3 protein, CDR3 DNA. A D gene is named only where the DNA matches it firmly. Clone size appears in some rows only: once, few, many, or a class for an expanded clone.

>TRBV11-3|TRBJ1-1|TRBD1|-
CASSPRTGGEAFF
TGTGCCAGCAGCCCCCGGACAGGGGGGGAAGCTTTCTTT
>TRBV11-2|TRBJ1-1|-|-
CASSRERRGEAFF
TGTGCCAGCAGCCGTGAGCGGCGCGGTGAAGCTTTCTTT
>TRBV4-3|TRBJ2-2|TRBD2|once
CASSHPGLADNTGELFF
TGCGCCAGCAGCCACCCCGGACTAGCGGATAACACCGGGGAGCTGTTTTTT
>TRBV5-6|TRBJ1-1|-|-
CASSLVVNTEAFF
TGTGCCAGCAGCTTGGTCGTGAACACTGAAGCTTTCTTT
>TRBV7-2|TRBJ1-1|-|-
CASSPRRGGRLNTEAFF
TGTGCCAGCAGCCCGCGTAGAGGGGGACGGTTGAACACTGAAGCTTTCTTT
>TRBV7-3|TRBJ2-1|-|-
CASSPAREHNEQFF
TGTGCCAGCAGCCCTGCGCGGGAACACAATGAGCAGTTCTTC
>TRBV11-1|TRBJ1-1|TRBD1|-
CASSPKRAGGNTEAFF
TGTGCCAGCAGCCCGAAACGGGCAGGGGGCAACACTGAAGCTTTCTTT
>TRBV5-6|TRBJ2-1|-|-
CASSPGTYNNEQFF
TGTGCCAGCAGTCCCGGGACTTATAACAATGAGCAGTTCTTC
>TRBV7-9|TRBJ1-2|-|once
CASNLAGVGGYTF
TGTGCCAGCAACCTTGCCGGGGTCGGCGGCTACACCTTC
>TRBV7-8|TRBJ2-3|TRBD2|-
CASSLDSGRTDTQYF
TGTGCCAGCAGCTTAGATAGCGGGAGAACAGATACGCAGTATTTT
>TRBV28|TRBJ1-2|-|-
CASRTQIGDGYTF
TGTGCCAGCAGAACGCAGATCGGGGATGGCTACACCTTC
>TRBV7-2|TRBJ2-1|TRBD2|-
CASSPREGPWNEQFF
TGTGCCAGCAGCCCCCGGGAGGGCCCTTGGAATGAGCAGTTCTTC
>TRBV7-2|TRBJ1-3|TRBD1|-
CASSLSTGGFSGNTIYF
TGTGCCAGCAGCTTGTCGACAGGGGGTTTCTCTGGAAACACCATATATTTT
>TRBV27|TRBJ2-7|TRBD1|-
CASSLSPGTGVIYEQYF
TGTGCCAGCAGTTTATCCCCCGGGACAGGGGTAATCTACGAGCAGTACTTC
>TRBV6-9|TRBJ2-7|TRBD2|-
CASSERSSGSYEQYF
TGTGCCAGCAGTGAAAGAAGTAGCGGGAGCTACGAGCAGTACTTC
>TRBV5-4|TRBJ1-1|-|few
CASTRSGGTEAFF
TGTGCCAGCACCCGTTCGGGTGGCACTGAAGCTTTCTTT
>TRBV7-9|TRBJ2-1|TRBD2|-
CASSFLSGSGSSWDEQFF
TGTGCCAGCAGCTTTTTATCGGGTAGCGGGAGTTCTTGGGATGAGCAGTTCTTC
>TRBV6-5|TRBJ1-1|TRBD1|few
CASSEYRGNTEAFF
TGTGCCAGCAGTGAATACAGGGGGAACACTGAAGCTTTCTTT
>TRBV11-3|TRBJ2-5|TRBD2|-
CASSSARGLAGWINVETQYF
TGTGCCAGCAGCTCCGCCCGGGGACTAGCGGGATGGATAAACGTAGAGACCCAGTACTTC
>TRBV27|TRBJ2-1|TRBD1|-
CASSLWGTDSYNEQFF
TGTGCCAGCAGTTTATGGGGGACAGACTCCTACAATGAGCAGTTCTTC
>TRBV7-9|TRBJ1-1|TRBD1|-
CASSPPGGTEAFF
TGTGCCAGCAGTCCACCAGGGGGCACTGAAGCTTTCTTT
>TRBV25-1|TRBJ1-4|-|-
CASGAGLTANEKLFF
TGTGCCAGCGGAGCGGGCCTTACGGCTAATGAAAAACTGTTTTTT
>TRBV10-3|TRBJ1-1|-|-
CAISEPQNTEAFF
TGTGCCATCAGTGAGCCACAGAACACTGAAGCTTTCTTT
>TRBV30|TRBJ2-1|-|-
CAWSGVLTGYNEQFF
TGTGCCTGGAGTGGGGTTTTGACGGGATACAATGAGCAGTTCTTC
>TRBV11-2|TRBJ2-7|-|-
CASSLYRGGYEQYF
TGTGCCAGCAGCTTATATAGAGGGGGCTACGAGCAGTACTTC
>TRBV27|TRBJ2-5|TRBD1|-
CASSHRTGGQETQYF
TGTGCCAGCAGTCACCGGACAGGGGGCCAGGAGACCCAGTACTTC
>TRBV13|TRBJ1-6|-|-
CASSLGPGSYNSPLHF
TGTGCCAGCAGCTTAGGTCCAGGGTCCTATAATTCACCCCTCCACTTT
>TRBV6-5|TRBJ2-7|TRBD1|-
CASSRMTGLAYEQYF
TGTGCCAGCAGTCGCATGACAGGGTTGGCGTACGAGCAGTACTTC
>TRBV27|TRBJ2-1|-|-
CASRTHSYNEQFF
TGTGCCAGCAGAACTCACTCCTACAATGAGCAGTTCTTC
>TRBV7-6|TRBJ2-5|-|-
CASSHLGGAAKGETQYF
TGTGCCAGCAGCCACCTCGGGGGAGCGGCTAAGGGGGAGACCCAGTACTTC
>TRBV4-3|TRBJ2-5|-|few
CASSQEDFQETQYF
TGCGCCAGCAGCCAAGAGGACTTTCAAGAGACCCAGTACTTC
>TRBV7-2|TRBJ2-2|-|-
CASWVGSVNTGELFF
TGTGCCAGCTGGGTAGGAAGCGTAAACACCGGGGAGCTGTTTTTT
>TRBV12-5|TRBJ2-1|-|few
CASVREVGSYNEQFF
TGTGCTAGTGTAAGGGAGGTTGGATCCTACAATGAGCAGTTCTTC
>TRBV19|TRBJ2-1|TRBD1|-
CASGTGRYNEQFF
TGTGCCAGTGGGACAGGGCGTTACAATGAGCAGTTCTTC
>TRBV5-6|TRBJ1-2|TRBD1|once
CASSFRGQGGSGYTF
TGTGCCAGCAGCTTCCGGGGACAGGGGGGCAGTGGCTACACCTTC
>TRBV7-2|TRBJ1-1|TRBD1|once
CASSPPGQSNTEAFF
TGTGCCAGCAGCCCACCGGGACAGTCGAACACTGAAGCTTTCTTT
>TRBV5-1|TRBJ1-6|-|-
CASNSEAGSYNSPLHF
TGCGCCAGCAACTCCGAGGCGGGCTCCTATAATTCACCCCTCCACTTT
>TRBV9|TRBJ2-1|-|-
CASSVAKTDRYNEQFF
TGTGCCAGCAGCGTAGCTAAGACGGACAGATACAATGAGCAGTTCTTC
>TRBV28|TRBJ1-5|-|few
CASSSDRNQPQHF
TGTGCCAGCAGCTCCGACAGAAATCAGCCCCAGCATTTT
>TRBV19|TRBJ1-1|TRBD1|-
CASSTTYRGTEAFF
TGTGCCAGTAGTACCACTTACAGGGGCACTGAAGCTTTCTTT
>TRBV28|TRBJ2-4|-|-
CASSPTNSRSDF
TGTGCCAGCAGTCCCACGAATAGTAGGAGCGACTTC
>TRBV7-9|TRBJ2-2|TRBD1|few
CASSWWTGGTGELFF
TGTGCCAGCAGCTGGTGGACAGGGGGTACCGGGGAGCTGTTTTTT